This is a list of T cell receptor beta chains from one sample in a study of PD-1 blockade in classical Hodgkin lymphoma. TCRdb keeps only in-frame clones here, not all; method: immunoSEQ multiplex PCR. The repertoire holds over 45,000 clones, with around 73% as singletons. Sequences were derived from peripheral blood mononuclear cells (PBMCs), sampled before the second cycle of nivolumab. The source is a human donor with classical Hodgkin lymphoma. Both conserved end residues are part of each CDR3. Each record gives: V gene, clone size, J gene, D gene, CDR3 DNA, CDR3 protein. A D gene is named only where the DNA matches it firmly. Clone size is not always given. Where it is, it says once, few, many or a class for expanded clones.

>TRBV10-3|-|TRBJ1-2|TRBD1
TGTGCCATCAGTGACCCACAGGGGGCTGGTGGCTACACCTTC
CAISDPQGAGGYTF
>TRBV2|-|TRBJ2-5|-
TGTGCCAGCAGGGCCGAAGCTGAGACCCAGTACTTC
CASRAEAETQYF
>TRBV5-6|-|TRBJ1-3|-
TGTGCCAGCAGCCAGTCCCGGAACACCATATATTTT
CASSQSRNTIYF
>TRBV30|-|TRBJ2-7|-
TGTGCCTGGAGTGTAAGTGGGGGGACCGAGCAGTACTTC
CAWSVSGGTEQYF
>TRBV27|-|TRBJ2-7|TRBD1
TGTGCCAGCAGTACCTATCCAGGGGGCGAGTCCTACGAGCAGTACTTC
CASSTYPGGESYEQYF
>TRBV7-2|-|TRBJ1-5|TRBD1
TGTGCCAGCAGCGCCCGGACAGGGGATCATCAGCCCCAGCATTTT
CASSARTGDHQPQHF
>TRBV2|few|TRBJ2-5|-
TGTGCCAGCAATGCGCAGGCCCAAGAGACCCAGTACTTC
CASNAQAQETQYF
>TRBV6-5|-|TRBJ2-7|TRBD1
TGTGCCAGCAGTCACCCTCCGGGACAGAAATACGAGCAGTACTTC
CASSHPPGQKYEQYF
>TRBV25-1|-|TRBJ2-7|TRBD2
TGTGCCAGCAGTGAGGCAGGGGGCGGAGCGGGAGGGCCACGGGAGCAGTACTTC
CASSEAGGGAGGPREQYF
>TRBV19|-|TRBJ2-7|-
TGTGCCAGTAGTGGGAGCTACGAGCAGTACTTC
CASSGSYEQYF
>TRBV19|-|TRBJ1-1|-
TGTGCCAGTAGTATGGGGCCAGGGCGATTCCCTGAAGCTTTCTTT
CASSMGPGRFPEAFF